A selection of T cell receptor beta chains follows, all from one sample in a study of OX40 agonist ivuxolimab in advanced cancers. Profiling relied on immunoSEQ multiplex PCR, and the TCRdb table lists in-frame clones only, not all of them. The sample includes about 100,000 clones, approximately 87% seen only once; the top ten take around 5.2%. The sample in question was CD4+ or CD8+ T cells sorted from blood, obtained in a trial of the OX40 agonist ivuxolimab. The receptors stem from an adult with an advanced solid tumor such as melanoma, head and neck, liver or kidney cancer. Each CDR3 is given with its conserved first and last residue. The D gene is left open where the match is weak. Clone size is given for some rows only: seen once, a few or many times, or a class if the clone is expanded.

.,TRBD2,TRBV9,TRBJ2-7,TGTGCCAGCAGCGCCGCCGGGACTAGCGGGGCTAGGAGCTCCTACGAGCAGTACTTC,CASSAAGTSGARSSYEQYF
.,.,TRBV15,TRBJ1-2,TGTGCCACCAGCAGAGATAGGTTAGGGATTGTTGGCTACACCTTC,CATSRDRLGIVGYTF
few,.,TRBV10-3,TRBJ1-1,TGTGCCATCAGTGAGTCGCAGGACTTGAACACTGAAGCTTTCTTT,CAISESQDLNTEAFF
.,TRBD1,TRBV10-3,TRBJ1-2,TGTGCCATCAGTGAGTCGACGGGACAGGAGGCGGGCTACACCTTC,CAISESTGQEAGYTF
.,TRBD1,TRBV5-1,TRBJ2-7,TGCGCCAGCAGCTTAGGGACAGCCCGAAACGAGCAGTACTTC,CASSLGTARNEQYF
.,.,TRBV7-8,TRBJ2-7,TGTGCCAGCAGCTTAGGGGGGACCAGCGAGCAGTACTTC,CASSLGGTSEQYF
few,TRBD1,TRBV2,TRBJ2-7,TGTGCCAGCAGTATAAATACAGGGGGCGTCGAGCAGTACTTC,CASSINTGGVEQYF
.,TRBD2,TRBV5-1,TRBJ2-2,TGCGCCAGCAAACGGGAGGGCCCCACCGGGGAGCTGTTTTTT,CASKREGPTGELFF
once,.,TRBV19,TRBJ2-1,TGTGCCAGTAGTATAGGGGACGGCTCCTACAATGAGCAGTTCTTC,CASSIGDGSYNEQFF
many,.,TRBV6-5,TRBJ2-7,TGTGCCAGCAGTTACTCGAAGGAACGGGAGCAGTACTTC,CASSYSKEREQYF
.,.,TRBV5-1,TRBJ1-2,TGCGCCAGCAGCCCAGGAGCTAACTATGGCTACACCTTC,CASSPGANYGYTF
.,TRBD1,TRBV2,TRBJ2-2,TGTGCCAGCACCCGACAGGGGGCCGGGGGGACCGGGGAGCTGTTTTTT,CASTRQGAGGTGELFF
.,.,TRBV4-1,TRBJ2-5,TGCGCCAGCAGCCGTAAACAGGGATACCAAGAGACCCAGTACTTC,CASSRKQGYQETQYF
.,.,TRBV7-9,TRBJ2-2,TGTGCCAGCAGCTTAGGGGTCACCCGGGAGCTGTTTTTT,CASSLGVTRELFF
.,TRBD1,TRBV27,TRBJ2-6,TGTGCCAGCAGTTCTACAGGGGCTGGGGCCAACGTCCTGACTTTC,CASSSTGAGANVLTF
.,TRBD2,TRBV5-1,TRBJ2-2,TGCGCCAGCAGCTTGGCTAGCGGGGCCGGGGAGCTGTTTTTT,CASSLASGAGELFF
.,.,TRBV19,TRBJ1-2,TGTGCCAGTATCCCGGGAGCCCAGATGTCGCTTGGCTACACCTTC,CASIPGAQMSLGYTF
.,.,TRBV30,TRBJ1-3,TGTGCCTGGAGTGCGGCAAACTCTGGAAACACCATATATTTT,CAWSAANSGNTIYF
.,TRBD1,TRBV7-9,TRBJ2-5,TGTGCCAGCAGCTTAGGGGGACAGATAGAGACCCAGTACTTC,CASSLGGQIETQYF
.,.,TRBV7-8,TRBJ2-5,TGTGCCAGCAGCCCTCCCCTAGCGCGTCCTGGGGAGACCCAGTACTTC,CASSPPLARPGETQYF
.,TRBD2,TRBV7-2,TRBJ2-7,TGTGCCAGCAGCTTAGGACTAGCGGGGGGGGTCGAGCAGTACTTC,CASSLGLAGGVEQYF
many,.,TRBV7-2,TRBJ2-7,TGTGCCAGCAGCTTAGTTCAGGCAGAGCAGTACTTC,CASSLVQAEQYF
.,.,TRBV19,TRBJ1-5,TGTGCCAGTAGTAGGAGGGAAAGCAATCAGCCCCAGCATTTT,CASSRRESNQPQHF
.,.,TRBV30,TRBJ2-6,TGTGCCTGGAGTGCCCTCCCCGGCAGGAGCTCTGGGGCCAACGTCCTGACTTTC,CAWSALPGRSSGANVLTF
.,.,TRBV11-3,TRBJ2-5,TGTGCCAGCAGCTTAGGGTTGGATTCGGGAAGGGGAGAGACCCAGTACTTC,CASSLGLDSGRGETQYF
.,.,TRBV18,TRBJ2-5,TGTGCCAGCTCAAACAGGAATGAAGAGACCCAGTACTTC,CASSNRNEETQYF
.,.,TRBV11-1,TRBJ2-7,TGTGCCAGCAGCTTGGGTCTCGATGGGGACGACTACGAGCAGTACTTC,CASSLGLDGDDYEQYF
.,TRBD1,TRBV7-2,TRBJ1-2,TGTGCCAGCAGCTTAGCGACAGGGCTGGGGAGCTATGGCTACACCTTC,CASSLATGLGSYGYTF
.,.,TRBV7-8,TRBJ1-1,TGTGCCAGCAGCTTCACAAACCCGGGGAACACTGAAGCTTTCTTT,CASSFTNPGNTEAFF
.,.,TRBV7-9,TRBJ2-1,TGTGCCAGCACCCTGGGAGGGGGCGCCCACAATGAGCAGTTCTTC,CASTLGGGAHNEQFF
.,.,TRBV29-1,TRBJ1-6,TGCAGCGTTGCCTGCCTGCGTCAGGGGTACAATTCACCCCTCCACTTT,CSVACLRQGYNSPLHF
.,TRBD1,TRBV6-5,TRBJ1-2,TGTGCCAGCAGTTTCTCCGGGACAGGGCTCTATGGCTACACCTTC,CASSFSGTGLYGYTF
.,TRBD1,TRBV18,TRBJ2-7,TGTGCCAGCTCACCCGACAGGGAGCCGTCCTACGAGCAGTACTTC,CASSPDREPSYEQYF
.,.,TRBV11-2,TRBJ1-5,TGTGCCAGCAGCTTAGGTCAAGCAGCTCAGCCCCAGCATTTT,CASSLGQAAQPQHF
.,TRBD1,TRBV14,TRBJ2-1,TGTGCCAGCAGCCAAGAGGGGACAGTATACAATGAGCAGTTCTTC,CASSQEGTVYNEQFF
.,.,TRBV2,TRBJ2-3,TGTGCCAGCAGTGAACTGGGGAGGAGCACAGATACGCAGTATTTT,CASSELGRSTDTQYF
.,.,TRBV5-4,TRBJ2-3,TGTGCCAGCAGATCGGGTTTTGGTCTCTCTAGCACAGATACGCAGTATTTT,CASRSGFGLSSTDTQYF
.,TRBD1,TRBV25-1,TRBJ2-5,TGTGCCAGCAGTGATCTATTGACAGGGGCGAGGGAGACCCAGTACTTC,CASSDLLTGARETQYF
.,TRBD1,TRBV2,TRBJ2-5,TGTGCCAGCAGTCCCCGAGACAGGGTAAACCAAGAGACCCAGTACTTC,CASSPRDRVNQETQYF
.,.,TRBV2,TRBJ2-3,TGTGCCAGCAGTGAATCCCTATTAACGCAGTATTTT,CASSESLLTQYF
.,.,TRBV4-1,TRBJ2-4,TGCGCCAGCAGCCAAGAGGAGAGAGGACGGAGCAAAAACATTCAGTACTTC,CASSQEERGRSKNIQYF
few,TRBD1,TRBV6-1,TRBJ2-7,TGTGCCAGCAGCCGACAGGGACCCTACGAGCAGTACTTC,CASSRQGPYEQYF
few,TRBD1,TRBV18,TRBJ2-7,TGTGCCAGCTCAGCGCTCCATAGGCCTGATGCAGGGGGCACCCCCTACGAGCAGTACTTC,CASSALHRPDAGGTPYEQYF
.,TRBD1,TRBV9,TRBJ1-2,TGTGCCAGCAGCCCCTGGACAGGGGGCGGAGAGGGCTACACCTTC,CASSPWTGGGEGYTF
few,.,TRBV6-1,TRBJ1-6,TGTGCCAGCAGTGAAGTGTCCGATTCACCCCTCCACTTT,CASSEVSDSPLHF
.,TRBD2,TRBV30,TRBJ2-1,TGTGCCTCATCTAGCGGAACTTACAATGAGCAGTTCTTC,CASSSGTYNEQFF
once,TRBD1,TRBV6-5,TRBJ2-2,TGTGCCAGCAGTTCCCAGACAGGGGCGCCAACCGGGGAGCTGTTTTTT,CASSSQTGAPTGELFF
.,.,TRBV5-1,TRBJ1-2,TGCGCCAGCAGTCAGGCCCTTAACTATGGCTACACCTTC,CASSQALNYGYTF
.,.,TRBV4-2,TRBJ1-2,TGTGCCAGCAGCCAAGGGGTCTATGGCTACACCTTC,CASSQGVYGYTF
.,TRBD2,TRBV18,TRBJ2-1,TGTGCCAGCACCCTAGTGGCGGGAGACAATGAGCAGTTCTTC,CASTLVAGDNEQFF
.,.,TRBV2,TRBJ1-2,TGTGCCAGCAGTGAGGGGGGAGGTGGCTACACCTTC,CASSEGGGGYTF
.,.,TRBV20-1,TRBJ1-2,TGCAGTGCTAGTGGGGGTCATGGCTACACCTTC,CSASGGHGYTF
.,.,TRBV27,TRBJ2-5,TGTGCCAGCAGTTTATCTTGGGAGCAAGAGACCCAGTACTTC,CASSLSWEQETQYF
.,.,TRBV16,TRBJ1-3,TGTGCCAGCAGCCAACGAAGGGACGGCGGAAACACCATATATTTT,CASSQRRDGGNTIYF
.,TRBD1,TRBV2,TRBJ1-5,TGTGCCAGCAGGGAAACAGGGGGCAATCAGCCCCAGCATTTT,CASRETGGNQPQHF